The rows below give T cell receptor beta chains drawn from one sample of a study of blood T cell repertoires in COVID-19. TCRdb's copy holds only in-frame clones and misses some; the assay was immunoSEQ multiplex PCR. The sample consists of tens of thousands of clones, roughly 74% of them appearing once. Sample: peripheral blood. Receptor source: a man in his 70s with COVID-19, enrolled during active disease. CDR3s include the opening cysteine and the closing phenylalanine or tryptophan. The D gene is left open where the match is weak. Where a row states a size, it is once, few, many or the class of an expanded clone; other rows omit it.

.	TRBV7-9	.	TRBJ1-1	TGTGCCAGCAGCTCCAGGGTATCGGGCACTGAAGCTTTCTTT	CASSSRVSGTEAFF
TRBD2	TRBV19	.	TRBJ2-4	TGTGCCAGTACCATACGATCCTACGGGGGGGATCTAGCCAAAAACATTCAGTACTTC	CASTIRSYGGDLAKNIQYF
TRBD1	TRBV6-2/TRBV6-3	.	TRBJ2-5	TGTGCCAGCAGTTACTCGAAGACAGGGGAAGAGACCCAGTACTTC	CASSYSKTGEETQYF
.	TRBV14	.	TRBJ2-5	TGTGCCAGCAGCCAAACAGAGAGGACCCAGTACTTC	CASSQTERTQYF
.	TRBV15	few	TRBJ1-5	TGTGCCACCAGCAGAGATCGACAAGCCCATCAGCCCCAGCATTTT	CATSRDRQAHQPQHF
.	TRBV28	.	TRBJ1-6	TGTGCCAGCAGTCCCCGCCAGGCACATAATTCACCCCTCCACTTT	CASSPRQAHNSPLHF
TRBD1	TRBV29-1	.	TRBJ2-2	TGCAGCGCCCAGTTGGGGACAGCTTCGAACACCGGGGAGCTGTTTTTT	CSAQLGTASNTGELFF
.	TRBV29-1	.	TRBJ2-5	TGCAGCGTTGAGGACGGGGGTGGAGAGACCCAGTACTTC	CSVEDGGGETQYF
TRBD1	TRBV5-6	.	TRBJ1-1	TGTGCCAGCAGCTTTAAACAGGGGGCACGGACTGAAGCTTTCTTT	CASSFKQGARTEAFF
.	TRBV4-1	.	TRBJ2-7	TGCGCCAGCAGCCAAGAAACTACAGGGAACTCCTACGAGCAGTACTTC	CASSQETTGNSYEQYF
TRBD1	TRBV5-6	.	TRBJ1-2	TGTGCCAGCAGAGGAGGGACAGGCCCTCATAGTACCTTC	CASRGGTGPHSTF
TRBD1	TRBV7-6	.	TRBJ2-7	TGTGCCAGCAGCATATCACCGGTTTCTACCGGGACAGGCTCCTACGAGCAGTACTTC	CASSISPVSTGTGSYEQYF
TRBD1	TRBV5-8	.	TRBJ2-5	TGTGCCAGCAGCCAGCGGCCGGGCGGGACAGGGGCCAAAAGAGAGACCCAGTACTTC	CASSQRPGGTGAKRETQYF
.	TRBV5-8	few	TRBJ2-1	TGTGCCAGCAGCTTGGCCTCTTCGTGGACAAACAATGAGCAGTTCTTC	CASSLASSWTNNEQFF
TRBD1	TRBV2	few	TRBJ1-6	TGTGCCAGCAGAGCTAACTCCGGGACAGGAGCTTCACCCCTCCACTTT	CASRANSGTGASPLHF